The rows below give T cell receptor beta chains drawn from one sample of a study of neurological immune-mediated disorders. TCRdb fed the 5' RACE reads into MiXCR, producing one record per CDR3 protein. The data hold about 120,000 distinct CDR3 sequences, with roughly 3.2% observed a single time. The material sequenced was PBMCs. These receptor sequences come from a woman in her 30s with multiple sclerosis. The CDR3 runs from the conserved cysteine through the conserved F or W. D genes are given only for firm matches. Clone size, where shown, is once, few, many, or a class for clones that have expanded.

D gene	clone size	V gene	J gene	CDR3 DNA	CDR3 protein
TRBD1	few	TRBV20-1	TRBJ1-1	TGCAGTGCTAGAAGACAGGGAGACACTGAAGCTTTCTTT	CSARRQGDTEAFF
.	many	TRBV5-1	TRBJ2-7	TGCGCCAGCAGCTTGGAGGCAGCGGGTACCTACGAGCAGTACTTC	CASSLEAAGTYEQYF
.	few	TRBV14	TRBJ2-6	TGTGCCAGCAGCCGGGGCAACTCTGGGGCCAACGTCCTGACTTTC	CASSRGNSGANVLTF
.	many	TRBV20-1	TRBJ2-4	TGCAGTGATTCCTTTTCGGGGGTCAAAAACATTCAGTACTTC	CSDSFSGVKNIQYF
TRBD2	many	TRBV12-3/TRBV12-4	TRBJ2-1	TGTGCCAGCAGTCCGGGCCTCGGGACTAGCGGGGCAAATGAGCAGTTCTTC	CASSPGLGTSGANEQFF
TRBD2	many	TRBV5-1	TRBJ2-5	TGCGCCAGCAGCTGGGGGGGACTAGCGGATCAAGAGACCCAGTACTTC	CASSWGGLADQETQYF
TRBD1	many	TRBV5-1	TRBJ2-5	TGCGCCAGCAGTCCTCGACAGGGGGCAGGACAAGAGACCCAGTACTTC	CASSPRQGAGQETQYF
.	many	TRBV5-1	TRBJ2-1	TGCGCCAGCAGCTCGGTTGGCGGGACAGTCACCTACAATGAGCAGTTCTTC	CASSSVGGTVTYNEQFF
TRBD2	many	TRBV7-9	TRBJ2-3	TGTGCCAGCAGCTCAGAACTAACTAGCGCCCACACAGATACGCAGTATTTT	CASSSELTSAHTDTQYF
.	many	TRBV12-3/TRBV12-4	TRBJ1-2	TGTGCCAGCAGTTTCTCCAGAAGGGGCTACACCTTC	CASSFSRRGYTF
.	many	TRBV20-1	TRBJ1-5	TGCAGTGCTAGAGAAGGGGAGTATAGCAATCAGCCCCAGCATTTT	CSAREGEYSNQPQHF
.	many	TRBV5-1	TRBJ2-4	TGCGCCAGCAGCTTAGAGGGAGCAGCCAAAAACATTCAGTACTTC	CASSLEGAAKNIQYF
.	many	TRBV6-2/TRBV6-3	TRBJ2-3	TGTGCCAGCAGTTACGCCGCTAAGAACACAGATACGCAGTATTTT	CASSYAAKNTDTQYF
.	many	TRBV9	TRBJ2-1	TGTGCCAGCGGCGCGGAGCAGAGTATGAATGAGCAGTTCTTC	CASGAEQSMNEQFF
.	many	TRBV7-9	TRBJ2-2	TGTGCCAGCGCGGGGACCACCGGGGAGCTGTTTTTT	CASAGTTGELFF
.	many	TRBV11-2	TRBJ1-1	TGTGCCAGCAGCTCTCCCCGGGGGGTGGGGGCTGAAGCTTTCTTT	CASSSPRGVGAEAFF
.	many	TRBV12-3/TRBV12-4	TRBJ2-2	TGTGCCAGCAGTTCCACCCGGGTTATCGGGGAGCTGTTTTTT	CASSSTRVIGELFF
.	many	TRBV27	TRBJ1-2	TGTGCCAGCAGGAAGGGGCAGGCTAACTATGGCTACACCTTC	CASRKGQANYGYTF
.	many	TRBV20-1	TRBJ2-4	TGCAGTGCTAGAGATGGGAAGTCACTAGCCAAAAACATTCAGTACTTC	CSARDGKSLAKNIQYF
.	.	TRBV28	TRBJ1-5	TGTGCCAGCAGTTCCCCGCTAGATAAGACCCAGAATTTT	CASSSPLDKTQNF
.	many	TRBV7-2	TRBJ2-1	TGTGCCAGCAGCTTAGTATCAGGGGTAGATAATGAGCAGTTCTTC	CASSLVSGVDNEQFF
.	many	TRBV12-3/TRBV12-4	TRBJ1-2	TGTGCCAGCAGTTTAGCCCCTGCCTATGGCTACACCTTC	CASSLAPAYGYTF
.	many	TRBV27	TRBJ1-2	TGTGCCAGCAGTCCTGAGGACAGTCGCCTCTACTATGGCTACACCTTC	CASSPEDSRLYYGYTF
.	many	TRBV24-1	TRBJ2-3	TGTGCCACCAGTGATACCCCCGGGGGTACGCAGTATTTT	CATSDTPGGTQYF
.	.	TRBV14	TRBJ2-2	TGTGCCAGCAGCCAGCAATTGGCCACCGGGGAGCTGTTTTTT	CASSQQLATGELFF
.	many	TRBV7-2	TRBJ2-7	TGTGCCAGCAGCTTAGAGCCGGGGCACGAGCAGTACTTC	CASSLEPGHEQYF
TRBD2	many	TRBV13	TRBJ2-1	TGTGCCAGCAGTCTTCTAGCGGGGTTTAATGAGCAGTTCTTC	CASSLLAGFNEQFF
.	many	TRBV20-1	TRBJ1-4	TGCAGTGCTAGGCGACAGAGTAATGAAAAACTGTTTTTT	CSARRQSNEKLFF
TRBD2	many	TRBV3-1	TRBJ2-5	TGTGCCAGCAGCCAAAGTATAGCGGGAGAGACCCAGTACTTC	CASSQSIAGETQYF
.	many	TRBV7-9	TRBJ2-2	TGTGCCAGCAGCTTGCAACGAACCGGGGAGCTGTTTTTT	CASSLQRTGELFF
.	many	TRBV7-2	TRBJ2-4	TGTGCCAGCAGCTTAGTCTCCGATTGGTCTTTGGCCAAAAACATTCAGTACTTC	CASSLVSDWSLAKNIQYF
TRBD1	many	TRBV4-3	TRBJ2-5	TGCGCCAGTCGGGACAGGGGAGACGAGACCCAGTACTTC	CASRDRGDETQYF
TRBD1	many	TRBV5-6	TRBJ1-1	TGTGCCAGCAGCTCGACGGACAGGGAGTTCACTGAAGCTTTCTTT	CASSSTDREFTEAFF
.	.	TRBV7-2	TRBJ1-5	TGTGCCAGCAGCTTAGAGGTCCAGGCCCTGCAGAATCAGCCCCAGCATTTT	CASSLEVQALQNQPQHF
TRBD1	many	TRBV5-6	TRBJ1-1	TGTGCCAGCAGCTCCAGGGGGCTTAGCACTGAAGCTTTCTTT	CASSSRGLSTEAFF
TRBD2	many	TRBV7-8	TRBJ2-7	TGTGCCAGCAGCTCTTCTAGCGGGATCAACGAGCAGTACTTC	CASSSSSGINEQYF
.	many	TRBV15	TRBJ2-3	TGTGCCACCAGCAGTCGACAGCGGGATACGCAGTATTTT	CATSSRQRDTQYF
TRBD1	many	TRBV7-9	TRBJ2-7	TGTGCCAGCAGCTTAGAGCTGGGACAGGGCTGGTACTTC	CASSLELGQGWYF
TRBD2	many	TRBV10-3	TRBJ2-1	TGTGCCACCGAACCCGGGACTAGCGCATACAATGAGCAGTTCTTC	CATEPGTSAYNEQFF
.	many	TRBV5-1	TRBJ2-7	TGCGCCAGCAGCTTGTTTCAGGGTTTTGACGAGCAGTACTTC	CASSLFQGFDEQYF
.	many	TRBV12-3/TRBV12-4	TRBJ1-1	TGTGCCAGCAGTCGCGGGTGGACTGAAGCTTTCTTT	CASSRGWTEAFF
.	.	TRBV6-6	TRBJ2-7	TGTGCCAGCAGAAATTCCTACGAGCAGTACTTC	CASRNSYEQYF
TRBD1	many	TRBV7-2	TRBJ2-7	TGTGCCAGCAGCTTAACCCGACAGACAGGGGGCCGGAACGAGCAGTACTTC	CASSLTRQTGGRNEQYF
.	many	TRBV6-1	TRBJ2-5	TGTGCCAGCAGTGCCGTAGGGGACCAAGAGACCCAGTACTTC	CASSAVGDQETQYF
TRBD1	many	TRBV20-1	TRBJ1-2	TGCAGTGCTAGAGATCATGTAGGGGGCGCTGATGGCTACACCTTC	CSARDHVGGADGYTF
.	.	TRBV29-1	TRBJ1-1	TGCAGCGTTGAGAAGGGGTTGAACACTGCAGCTTTCTTT	CSVEKGLNTAAFF
.	many	TRBV12-3/TRBV12-4	TRBJ2-2	TGTGTCAGCGGGGGACAGTGGGGCTGGGAGCTGTTTTTT	CVSGGQWGWELFF
TRBD2	many	TRBV20-1	TRBJ2-1	TGCAGTGCCAGGACTAGCGGGAGGTCTAACAATGAGCAGTTCTTC	CSARTSGRSNNEQFF
.	many	TRBV14	TRBJ2-3	TGTGCCAGCAGCCAAGTCCCGCCAGATACGCAGTATTTT	CASSQVPPDTQYF
TRBD1	few	TRBV12-3/TRBV12-4	TRBJ1-2	TGTGCCAGCAGACCTGCCGACAGGGTGAAAAGTGGCTACACCTTC	CASRPADRVKSGYTF
.	many	TRBV6-5	TRBJ1-5	TGTGCCAGCAGCCCCGACCTCAATCAGCCCCAGCATTTT	CASSPDLNQPQHF
.	many	TRBV7-2	TRBJ1-1	TGTGCCAGCAGCTTTTATACAGGGAGGTTTACTGAAGCTTTCTTT	CASSFYTGRFTEAFF
.	few	TRBV12-2	TRBJ2-3	TGTGCAAGTCGCATAATCACAGATACGCAGTATTTT	CASRIITDTQYF
.	many	TRBV10-3	TRBJ2-3	TGTGCCATCAGTCCCGGGACTCCAGATACGCAGTATTTT	CAISPGTPDTQYF
.	many	TRBV7-2	TRBJ1-5	TGTGCCAGCAGCTCCTTTGATCAGCCCCAGCATTTT	CASSSFDQPQHF
TRBD1	many	TRBV29-1	TRBJ1-2	TGCAGCGTTGATGATATCCGGGACAGGGGAGGCTACACCTTC	CSVDDIRDRGGYTF